This is a list of T cell receptor beta chains from one sample in a study of blood T cell repertoires in COVID-19. Sequencing was performed with immunoSEQ multiplex PCR; in TCRdb, only in-frame clones are kept and a portion is missing. The table lists a few hundred thousand clones, 82% of them singletons. The sample taken for sequencing was peripheral blood. These receptors originate from a woman aged 18-29 years with acute or convalescent COVID-19. The CDR3 runs from the conserved cysteine through the conserved F or W. A D gene is named only where the DNA matches it firmly. Expanded clones get a size class; other rows say once, few or many, or leave the size out.

J,V,D,size,DNA,CDR3
TRBJ1-1,TRBV12-3/TRBV12-4,NA,few,TGTGCCAGCAGTTTGGGGCAGTTCACTGAAGCTTTCTTT,CASSLGQFTEAFF
TRBJ1-2,TRBV7-2,TRBD1,few,TGTGCCAGCAGCCCGGGACAGGCAGCTAACTATGGCTACACCTTC,CASSPGQAANYGYTF
TRBJ1-1,TRBV18,NA,NA,TGTGCCAGCTCACGGTTAGAGGGAGGCACTGAAGCTTTCTTT,CASSRLEGGTEAFF
TRBJ2-7,TRBV29-1,TRBD1,once,TGCAGCGTTGGAGGGGGCAATAAGAACGAGCAGTACTTC,CSVGGGNKNEQYF
TRBJ1-6,TRBV19,NA,NA,TGTGCCAGTAGTATTGGAACAGGAGCCTTATATAATTCACCCCTCCACTTT,CASSIGTGALYNSPLHF
TRBJ1-5,TRBV7-2,NA,NA,TGTGCCAGCAGCTTCGGAGATAGCCGGTCCCAGCATTTT,CASSFGDSRSQHF
TRBJ2-1,TRBV10-3,TRBD2,NA,TGTGCCATCAGATCCGGGACTAGCCCTACCTACAATGAGCAGTTCTTC,CAIRSGTSPTYNEQFF
TRBJ1-6,TRBV7-2,NA,NA,TGTGCCAGCAGCTTAGGGGGGGGTTTTGAGGCAACCGGTTCACCCCTCCACTTT,CASSLGGGFEATGSPLHF
TRBJ2-7,TRBV28,NA,NA,TGTAAGAAATGGAGGGCCCTCTACGAGCAGTACTTC,CKKWRALYEQYF
TRBJ2-3,TRBV19,NA,NA,TGTGCCAGTAGCCCCAGAGGAGGCACAGATACGCAGTATTTT,CASSPRGGTDTQYF
TRBJ2-7,TRBV7-9,NA,few,TGTGCCAGCTCTCTGGGGGGGGCTGACGAGCAGTACTTC,CASSLGGADEQYF
TRBJ2-2,TRBV7-8,NA,NA,TGTGCCAGCAACCTTCTGCGGCGTGCGCATCCGAACACCGGGGAGCTGTTTTTT,CASNLLRRAHPNTGELFF
TRBJ1-6,TRBV6-2/TRBV6-3,NA,NA,TGTGCCAGCAGTTATTTAGGAGTGAATTCACCCCTCCACTTT,CASSYLGVNSPLHF
TRBJ1-2,TRBV2,NA,NA,TGTGCCAGCCAGCTCAGGGGCAGTAACTATGGCTACACCTTC,CASQLRGSNYGYTF
TRBJ2-7,TRBV28,TRBD2,NA,TGTGCCAGCAAAAATGACAAGCGGGAGGATTCCTACGAGCAGTACTTC,CASKNDKREDSYEQYF
TRBJ2-5,TRBV14,TRBD1,NA,TGTGCCAGCAGCCGGGGACAGAGAGAGACCCAGTACTTC,CASSRGQRETQYF
TRBJ1-1,TRBV24-1,NA,NA,TGTGCCACCAGGGGAACAGGGCCCGAAGCTTTCTTT,CATRGTGPEAFF
TRBJ2-7,TRBV5-6,TRBD1,NA,TGTGCCAGCAGCGGGACAGGGAACCCCTACGAGCAGTACTTC,CASSGTGNPYEQYF
TRBJ2-7,TRBV5-4,NA,NA,TGTGCCAGCAGCTTGGGGTCAGGGGATCCCGGACAGCAGTACTTC,CASSLGSGDPGQQYF
TRBJ2-7,TRBV21-1,NA,NA,TGTGCCAGCAGCAAAGACCGGGACAGGGGTCGGGGGATTATCCGAATTTACGAGCAGTACTTC,CASSKDRDRGRGIIRIYEQYF
TRBJ2-7,TRBV19,TRBD2,NA,TGTGCCAGTAGTAGGACTAGCGGGAGCGAGCAGTACTTC,CASSRTSGSEQYF
TRBJ2-1,TRBV11-3,NA,NA,TGTGCCAGCAGCTTAGCTACAGGGAAATACAATGAGCAGTTCTTC,CASSLATGKYNEQFF
TRBJ2-1,TRBV29-1,TRBD1,NA,TGCAGCGTTAGGGGTGACAGGGGAATTACAAATGAGCAGTTCTTC,CSVRGDRGITNEQFF
TRBJ1-6,TRBV28,NA,NA,TGTGCCAGCAGCGACCGGGACAACTATAATTCACCCCTCCACTTT,CASSDRDNYNSPLHF
TRBJ1-1,TRBV4-3,NA,once,TGCGCCAGCAGCCCGACGACAGAGAACACTGAAGCTTTCTTT,CASSPTTENTEAFF